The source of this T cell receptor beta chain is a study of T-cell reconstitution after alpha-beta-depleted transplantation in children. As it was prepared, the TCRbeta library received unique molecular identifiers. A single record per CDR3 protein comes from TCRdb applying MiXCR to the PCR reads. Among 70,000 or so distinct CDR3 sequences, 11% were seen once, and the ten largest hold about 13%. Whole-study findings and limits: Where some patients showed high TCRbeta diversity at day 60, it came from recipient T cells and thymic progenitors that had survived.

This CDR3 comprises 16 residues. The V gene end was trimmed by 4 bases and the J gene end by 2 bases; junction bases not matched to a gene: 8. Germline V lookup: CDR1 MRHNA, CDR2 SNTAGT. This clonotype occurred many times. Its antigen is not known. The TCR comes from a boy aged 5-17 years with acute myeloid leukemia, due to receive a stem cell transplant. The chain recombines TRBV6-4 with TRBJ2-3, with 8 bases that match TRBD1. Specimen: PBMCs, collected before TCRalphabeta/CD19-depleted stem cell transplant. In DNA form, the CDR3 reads TGTGCCAGCAGTGCGAGCAGGGGGCGCAACACAGATACGCAGTATTTT. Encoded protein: CASSASRGRNTDTQYF.